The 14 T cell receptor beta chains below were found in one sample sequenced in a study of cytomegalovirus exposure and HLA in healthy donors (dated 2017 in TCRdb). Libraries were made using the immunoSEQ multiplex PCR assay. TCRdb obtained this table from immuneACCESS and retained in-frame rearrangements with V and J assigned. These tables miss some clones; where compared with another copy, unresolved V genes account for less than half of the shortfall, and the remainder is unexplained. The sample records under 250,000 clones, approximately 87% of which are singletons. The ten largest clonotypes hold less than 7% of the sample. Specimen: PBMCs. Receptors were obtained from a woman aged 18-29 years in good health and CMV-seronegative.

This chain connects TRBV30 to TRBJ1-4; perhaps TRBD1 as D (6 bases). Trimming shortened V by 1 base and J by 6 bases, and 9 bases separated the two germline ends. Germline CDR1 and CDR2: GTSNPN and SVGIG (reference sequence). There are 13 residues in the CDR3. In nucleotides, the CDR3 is TGTGCCTGGAGTGCAGGGGTAGATGAAAAACTGTTTTTT. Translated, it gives CAWSAGVDEKLFF.

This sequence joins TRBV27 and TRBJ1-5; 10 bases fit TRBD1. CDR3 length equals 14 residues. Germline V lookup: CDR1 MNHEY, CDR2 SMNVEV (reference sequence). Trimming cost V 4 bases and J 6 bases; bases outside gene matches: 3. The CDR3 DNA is TGTGCCAGCAGTTCGACAGGGGGCCGTCAGCCCCAGCATTTT. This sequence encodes CASSSTGGRQPQHF.

CDR3 region: CASGKGTAYEQYF. CDR3 nucleotides: TGTGCCAGCGGGAAAGGGACAGCCTACGAGCAGTACTTC. This chain joins TRBV27 and TRBJ2-7; 7 bases map to TRBD1. The trim removed 8 bases at V and 2 bases at J, leaving 6 bases unmatched. Per germline, CDR1 MNHEY and CDR2 SMNVEV (reference sequence). The CDR3 sequence is 13 residues long.

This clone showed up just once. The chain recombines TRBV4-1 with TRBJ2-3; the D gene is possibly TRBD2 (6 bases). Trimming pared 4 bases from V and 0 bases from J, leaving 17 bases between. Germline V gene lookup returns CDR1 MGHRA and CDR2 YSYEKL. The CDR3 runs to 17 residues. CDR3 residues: CASSRGGLQRSTDTQYF. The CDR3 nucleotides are TGCGCCAGCAGCCGGGGAGGACTACAGCGGAGCACAGATACGCAGTATTTT.

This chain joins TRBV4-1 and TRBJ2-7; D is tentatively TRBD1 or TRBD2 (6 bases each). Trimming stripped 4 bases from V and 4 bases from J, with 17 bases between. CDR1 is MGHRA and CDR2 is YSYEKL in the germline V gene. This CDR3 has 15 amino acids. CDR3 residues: CASSPGGTGTYEQYF. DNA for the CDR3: TGCGCCAGCAGCCCCGGGGGTACAGGGACGTACGAGCAGTACTTC.

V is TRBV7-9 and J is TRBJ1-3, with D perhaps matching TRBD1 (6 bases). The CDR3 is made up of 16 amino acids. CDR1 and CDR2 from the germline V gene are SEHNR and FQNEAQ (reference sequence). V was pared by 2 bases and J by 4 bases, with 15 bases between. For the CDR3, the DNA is TGTGCCAGCAGCTTAATGGCAGGGGAATCCGGAAACACCATATATTTT. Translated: CASSLMAGESGNTIYF. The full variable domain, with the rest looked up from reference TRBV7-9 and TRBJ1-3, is DTGVSQNPRHKITKRGQNVTFRCDPISEHNRLYWYRQTLGQGPEFLTYFQNEAQLEKSRLLSDRFSAERPKGSFSTLEIQRTEQGDSAMYLCASSLMAGESGNTIYFGEGSWLTVV.

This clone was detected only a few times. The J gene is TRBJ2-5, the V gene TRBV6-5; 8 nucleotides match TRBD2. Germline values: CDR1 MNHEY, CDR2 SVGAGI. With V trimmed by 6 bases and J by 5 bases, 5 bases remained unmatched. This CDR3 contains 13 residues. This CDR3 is CASSRGTRETQYF. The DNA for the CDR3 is TGTGCCAGCAGCCGAGGGACTAGGGAGACCCAGTACTTC.

CDR3 residues: CASSSLGSGSYEQYF. In DNA, the CDR3 is TGTGCCAGCAGTAGTTTGGGCAGTGGTTCCTACGAGCAGTACTTC. The chain has TRBV6-5 and TRBJ2-7; unclear D gene. V dropped 5 bases and J dropped 1 base, with 15 bases sitting between them. The germline V gene has CDR1 MNHEY and CDR2 SVGAGI. The CDR3 runs 15 residues.

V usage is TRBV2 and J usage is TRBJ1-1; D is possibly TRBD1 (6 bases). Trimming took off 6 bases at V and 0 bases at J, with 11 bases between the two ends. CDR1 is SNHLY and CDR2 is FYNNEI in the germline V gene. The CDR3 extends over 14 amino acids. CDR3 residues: CASSGQFMNTEAFF. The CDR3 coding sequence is TGTGCCAGCAGCGGACAGTTTATGAACACTGAAGCTTTCTTT. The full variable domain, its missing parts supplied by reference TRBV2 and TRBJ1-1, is EPEVTQTPSHQVTQMGQEVILRCVPISNHLYFYWYRQILGQKVEFLVSFYNNEISEKSEIFDDQFSVERPDGSNFTLKIRSTKLEDSAMYFCASSGQFMNTEAFFGQGTRLTVV.

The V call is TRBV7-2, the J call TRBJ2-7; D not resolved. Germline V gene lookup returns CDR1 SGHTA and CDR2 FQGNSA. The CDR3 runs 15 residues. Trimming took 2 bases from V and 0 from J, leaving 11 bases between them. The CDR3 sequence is CASSLSAGNSYEQYF. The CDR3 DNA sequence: TGTGCCAGCAGCTTATCTGCAGGAAACTCCTACGAGCAGTACTTC.

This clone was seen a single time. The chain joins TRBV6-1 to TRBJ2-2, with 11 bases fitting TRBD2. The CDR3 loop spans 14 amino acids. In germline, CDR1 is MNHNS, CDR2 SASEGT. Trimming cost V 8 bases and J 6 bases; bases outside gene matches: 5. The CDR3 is CASLRLAGSGELFF. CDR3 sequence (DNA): TGTGCCAGCCTGAGACTAGCGGGATCCGGGGAGCTGTTTTTT.

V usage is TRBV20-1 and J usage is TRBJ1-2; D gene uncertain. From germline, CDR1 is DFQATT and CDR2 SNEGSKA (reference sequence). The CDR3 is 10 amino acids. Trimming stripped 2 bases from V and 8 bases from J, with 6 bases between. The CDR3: CSARPPGYTF. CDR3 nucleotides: TGCAGTGCTAGACCCCCGGGCTACACCTTC.

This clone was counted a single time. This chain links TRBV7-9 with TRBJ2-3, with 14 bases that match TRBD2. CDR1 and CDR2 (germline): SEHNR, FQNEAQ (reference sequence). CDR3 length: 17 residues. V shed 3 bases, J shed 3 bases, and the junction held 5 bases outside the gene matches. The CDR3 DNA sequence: TGTGCCAGCAGCTTGGGACTAGCGGGAGTGGGGACAGATACGCAGTATTTT. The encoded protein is CASSLGLAGVGTDTQYF.

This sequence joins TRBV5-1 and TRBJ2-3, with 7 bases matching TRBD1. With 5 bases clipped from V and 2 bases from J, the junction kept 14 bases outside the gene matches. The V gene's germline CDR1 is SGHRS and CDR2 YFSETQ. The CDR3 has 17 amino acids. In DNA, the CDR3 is TGCGCCAGCAGTCCCACGCTCCCGACAGGGTCCACAGATACGCAGTATTTT. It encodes CASSPTLPTGSTDTQYF.